This T cell receptor (beta chain) is drawn from a study of blood T cell repertoires in COVID-19. In germline, CDR1 is PRHDT, CDR2 FYEKMQ (reference sequence). The CDR3 runs 19 residues. The ends lost 4 bases at V and 0 bases at J; junction bases unmatched: 13. Study processing details: Reference gene primer amplification yielded estimated nucleated cell counts. Sequencing was performed with immunoSEQ multiplex PCR; in TCRdb, only in-frame clones are kept and a portion is missing. V, J and clone size were drawn from that table, and D and trimming were deduced from the DNA. This table holds roughly 65,000 clones, roughly nine tenths found once.

The specimen sequenced was peripheral blood. This TCR derives from a man in his sixties with acute or convalescent COVID-19. This chain uses TRBV13 with TRBJ1-5; 9 positions match TRBD1. The CDR3 nucleotides are TGTGCCAGCAGCTCGCGGACAGGGGTGGACAGTAATAGCAATCAGCCCCAGCATTTT. Its translation: CASSSRTGVDSNSNQPQHF. Based on the CDR3 plus reference TRBV13 and TRBJ1-5, the full variable domain is AAGVIQSPRHLIKEKRETATLKCYPIPRHDTVYWYQQGPGQDPQFLISFYEKMQSDKGSIPDRFSAQQFSDYHSELNMSSLELGDSALYFCASSSRTGVDSNSNQPQHFGDGTRLSIL.